The 18 T cell receptor beta chains presented below share a single source sample, sequenced in a study of a mutant IDH1 vaccine in newly diagnosed glioma. Clones were sequenced by immunoSEQ multiplex PCR, and TCRdb holds only the in-frame ones, with some missing. The sample lists approximately 25,000 clones; 77% were seen once. Time point meaning: week 5, during vaccination. Each dose of the vaccine consisted of 300 ug of mutant IDH1 20-mer peptide, with topical imiquimod. These TCRs' antigens remain unknown. The sequences come from PBMCs, collected from a glioma patient whose treatment included an IDH1 peptide vaccine. The receptors stem from a man between 40 and 49 years old with glioma.

The V and J genes are TRBV27 and TRBJ2-2, with 8 bases that match TRBD2. The ends lost 5 bases at V and 0 bases at J; junction bases unmatched: 11. Germline V gene data show CDR1 as MNHEY and CDR2 as SMNVEV (reference sequence). The CDR3 spans 18 residues. The CDR3 is CASSTLWREAANTGELFF. In DNA form, the CDR3 reads TGTGCCAGCAGTACGCTCTGGCGGGAGGCTGCGAACACCGGGGAGCTGTTTTTT.

In this sample, this clone turned up a few times. This sequence joins TRBV19 and TRBJ2-2; 10 bases line up with TRBD2. Looked up from germline, CDR1 is LNHDA and CDR2 is SQIVND (reference sequence). Trimming removed 3 bases from V and 9 bases from J; junction bases left unmatched: 4. The CDR3 runs to 14 residues. CDR3 DNA: TGTGCCAGTAGTATGAGCGGGAGGGCTTGGGAGCTGTTTTTT. Protein product: CASSMSGRAWELFF.

The rearrangement joins TRBV28 to TRBJ2-6; 7 bases align to TRBD1. V gave up 7 bases and J gave up 0 bases; unmatched junction bases: 6. CDR1 and CDR2 (germline): MDHEN, SYDVKM. The CDR3 is 16 amino acids. CDR3 in amino acids: CASTSGTVSGANVLTF. Written as DNA, the CDR3 is TGTGCCAGCACCTCCGGGACAGTCTCTGGGGCCAACGTCCTGACTTTC.

The chain employs TRBV5-6 and TRBJ1-2, with a possible D match to TRBD1 (5 bases). The CDR3 has 14 amino acids. Germline CDR1 and CDR2: SGHDT and YYEEEE. V gave up 0 bases and J gave up 5 bases, with 11 bases separating them. CDR3 DNA sequence: TGTGCCAGCAGCTTGGAGGGGCTTAGTTATGGCTACACCTTC. Encoded protein: CASSLEGLSYGYTF. Filled out from reference TRBV5-6 and TRBJ1-2, the complete variable domain reads DAGVTQSPTHLIKTRGQQVTLRCSPKSGHDTVSWYQQALGQGPQFIFQYYEEEERQRGNFPDRFSGHQFPNYSSELNVNALLLGDSALYLCASSLEGLSYGYTFGSGTRLTVV.

This clone was detected a few times. The chain uses TRBV6-5 and TRBJ1-2; D not certain. Germline V gene lookup returns CDR1 MNHEY and CDR2 SVGAGI. The CDR3 covers 13 residues. V was pared by 7 bases and J by 0 bases, with 9 bases between. The CDR3 region has the DNA TGTGCCAGCATGATGAGGCCTAACTATGGCTACACCTTC. It codes for CASMMRPNYGYTF.

The rearrangement joins TRBV27 to TRBJ1-1, with a possible D match to TRBD1 (6 bases). V lost 3 bases and J 4 bases, leaving 12 bases between the germline ends. Looked up from germline, CDR1 is MNHEY and CDR2 is SMNVEV (reference sequence). This CDR3 contains 14 residues. The CDR3 protein is CASSFGGAGTEAFF. The CDR3 region has the DNA TGTGCCAGCAGTTTTGGGGGCGCGGGCACTGAAGCTTTCTTT.

This clone was recorded a few times. This sequence joins TRBV9 and TRBJ1-1; the D gene is possibly TRBD1 (5 bases). In germline, CDR1 is SGDLS, CDR2 YYNGEE. There are 13 residues in the CDR3. V lost 0 bases and J lost 7, with 10 bases in between. In DNA, the CDR3 is TGTGCCAGCAGCGTAGGAAGTAGGGGTGAAGCTTTCTTT. It encodes CASSVGSRGEAFF.

The chain links TRBV11-2 to TRBJ2-2; D is uncertain. CDR1 and CDR2 from the germline V gene are SGHAT and FQNNGV. V was clipped by 4 bases and J by 6 bases, with 15 bases between them. This CDR3 comprises 15 residues. Written as DNA, the CDR3 is TGTGCCAGCAGCTCCACGACCCACAATGCCGGGGAGCTGTTTTTT. It yields the protein CASSSTTHNAGELFF.

The chain carries TRBV5-4 and TRBJ2-1; 14 nucleotides align to TRBD2. CDR3 length: 17 residues. Trimming at V came to 5 bases and at J to 0 bases, leaving 4 bases not matched to a gene. The germline gives CDR1 SGHNT, CDR2 YYREEE (reference sequence). In DNA form, the CDR3 reads TGTGCCAGCAGTAGGACTAGCGGGAGGAGCTCCTACAATGAGCAGTTCTTC. Its protein product is CASSRTSGRSSYNEQFF.

V usage is TRBV5-4 and J usage is TRBJ2-3, with unresolved D. The CDR3 sequence is 16 residues long. V lost 1 base and J lost 4, with 16 bases in between. Germline V gene sequence: CDR1 SGHNT, CDR2 YYREEE (reference sequence). CDR3 loop: CASSLKRFGDADTQYF. CDR3 nucleotides: TGTGCCAGCAGCTTGAAAAGGTTTGGGGATGCAGATACGCAGTATTTT.

This chain joins TRBV5-4 and TRBJ1-1; 7 nucleotides line up with TRBD1. This CDR3 contains 15 residues. Trimming took 2 bases from V and 0 from J; bases not matched to a gene: 4. Germline V lookup: CDR1 SGHNT, CDR2 YYREEE (reference sequence). The CDR3 DNA sequence: TGTGCCAGCAGCTTCAGACAGGGCCTGAACACTGAAGCTTTCTTT. Residues: CASSFRQGLNTEAFF.

The J gene is TRBJ2-1, the V gene TRBV7-9; D perhaps matches TRBD2 (5 bases). Deletions cut 1 base from V and 2 bases from J, with 12 bases between. Germline values: CDR1 SEHNR, CDR2 FQNEAQ (reference sequence). The CDR3 runs to 16 residues. CDR3 coding DNA: TGTGCCAGCAGCTTAGGGGGTCTAGCCCCCTACAATGAGCAGTTCTTC. It is translated as CASSLGGLAPYNEQFF.

The chain couples TRBV12-5 to TRBJ2-5, with D hard to call. From germline, CDR1 is LGHNT and CDR2 FRNRAP. CDR3 length: 14 amino acids. Trimming stripped 5 bases from V and 0 bases from J, with 10 bases between. CDR3 in amino acids: CASGPLRYQETQYF. CDR3 DNA: TGTGCTAGTGGTCCCCTGCGGTACCAAGAGACCCAGTACTTC.

This sequence joins TRBV29-1 and TRBJ1-4; D is possibly TRBD1 (6 bases). The CDR3 is made up of 13 amino acids. V shed 4 bases and J shed 7 bases, with 13 bases lying between them. Germline CDR1 is SQVTM and CDR2 is ANQGSEA. The CDR3 loop reads CSVGFTGTEKLFF. CDR3 nucleotides: TGCAGCGTTGGATTCACAGGGACTGAAAAACTGTTTTTT.

The V call is TRBV5-1, the J call TRBJ1-2; D remains ambiguous. Germline CDR1 reads SGHRS; CDR2 reads YFSETQ. The CDR3 runs to 15 residues. V was trimmed by 0 bases and J by 8 bases, leaving 17 bases between them. The CDR3 DNA is TGCGCCAGCAGCTTGGGAGCTGGGCCCACGGGAGGCTACACCTTC. The encoded protein is CASSLGAGPTGGYTF.

CDR3 region: CASSLGTGGGYGYTF. CDR3 sequence (DNA): TGTGCCAGCAGCTTGGGAACAGGGGGCGGCTATGGCTACACCTTC. V is TRBV5-6 and J is TRBJ1-2; TRBD1 matches 9 bases. The CDR3 loop spans 15 amino acids. Trimming cost V 0 bases and J 4 bases; bases outside gene matches: 4. Germline V CDR1 and CDR2: SGHDT, YYEEEE. Complete variable domain (other parts from reference TRBV5-6 and TRBJ1-2): DAGVTQSPTHLIKTRGQQVTLRCSPKSGHDTVSWYQQALGQGPQFIFQYYEEEERQRGNFPDRFSGHQFPNYSSELNVNALLLGDSALYLCASSLGTGGGYGYTFGSGTRLTVV.

This chain connects TRBV5-1 to TRBJ2-3; D not certain. From germline, CDR1 is SGHRS and CDR2 YFSETQ. Between the trimmed V and J ends, which lost 1 base and 2 bases, there was a span of 8 bases. This CDR3 contains 14 residues. The CDR3 region is CASSLRQITDTQYF. Here the CDR3 DNA reads TGCGCCAGCAGCTTGAGACAAATCACAGATACGCAGTATTTT.

The chain combines TRBV18 with TRBJ2-2; 9 bases line up with TRBD2. This CDR3 region has 15 residues. Per germline, CDR1 KGHSH and CDR2 LQKENI. Germline trimming cut 2 bases from V and 4 bases from J; bases unmatched to any gene: 2. The CDR3 here is CASSPGAGGTGELFF. Here the CDR3 DNA reads TGTGCCAGCTCACCAGGAGCGGGGGGCACCGGGGAGCTGTTTTTT.